These 6 T cell receptor beta chains were all obtained from the same sample, sequenced in a study of blood T cell repertoires in COVID-19. Produced via immunoSEQ multiplex PCR; TCRdb's table is partial and in-frame only. The table shows 200,000 to 250,000 clones, with about 84% occurring only once. Sequencing used peripheral blood. All receptors derive from a man older than 75 with acute or convalescent COVID-19.

Notes on this clone: Other DNA sequences in the sample encode the same CDR3. The rearrangement links TRBV28 to TRBJ1-5; no reliable D call. The V gene lost 5 bases and the J gene lost 4 bases, with 6 bases spanning the gap. Germline loops: CDR1 MDHEN, CDR2 SYDVKM. This CDR3 is built from 12 residues. The CDR3 DNA sequence: TGTGCCAGCAGTCTCTTGAATCAGCCCCAGCATTTT. It encodes CASSLLNQPQHF.

The V and J genes are TRBV6-1 and TRBJ1-2; tentative D call: TRBD1 (6 bases). This CDR3 spans 15 amino acids. The ends were cut back, 0 bases at V and 8 bases at J, with 16 bases in the middle. CDR1 and CDR2 from the germline V gene are MNHNS and SASEGT. CDR3 nucleotides: TGTGCCAGCAGTGAAGCGGGAGGGCCGAGGGGGGGCTACACCTTC. As protein: CASSEAGGPRGGYTF.

The chain employs TRBV5-4 and TRBJ1-2; D is unresolved. This CDR3 has 12 residues. Germline CDR1 SGHNT, CDR2 YYREEE (reference sequence). V was pared by 0 bases and J by 8 bases, with 8 bases between. The CDR3 DNA sequence: TGTGCCAGCAGCTTGGGAGGGTGGGGCTACACCTTC. Translation: CASSLGGWGYTF.

A word on this clone: Germline is not matched at one junction end, which may reflect a read error. The rearrangement uses TRBV5-6 and TRBJ2-4; D gene uncertain. The CDR3 loop spans 12 amino acids. CDR1 SGHDT and CDR2 YYEEEE come from the germline V gene. CDR3 nucleotide sequence: TGTGCCAGCAGCTTGGTCCCAGGTCCCATAAACTTC. It codes for CASSLVPGPINF.

This sequence joins TRBV5-1 and TRBJ1-2; 7 bases match TRBD1. The CDR3 sequence is 16 residues long. From germline, CDR1 is SGHRS and CDR2 YFSETQ. J lost 4 bases, V lost 1 base, and 10 bases had no gene match. The CDR3, as DNA: TGCGCCAGCAGCTTGTCCAACCGACAGGGAGTCTATGGCTACACCTTC. It is translated as CASSLSNRQGVYGYTF.

The rearrangement uses TRBV5-1 and TRBJ2-2, with 7 bases that match TRBD1. This CDR3 contains 16 residues. The germline V gene has CDR1 SGHRS and CDR2 YFSETQ. V dropped 3 bases and J dropped 3; count of bases not matched to a gene: 8. The CDR3 bases are TGCGCCAGCAGCTATAGGACAGGTCGAGACACCGGGGAGCTGTTTTTT. Translated: CASSYRTGRDTGELFF. Supplemented by reference TRBV5-1 and TRBJ2-2, the full variable domain reads KAGVTQTPRYLIKTRGQQVTLSCSPISGHRSVSWYQQTPGQGLQFLFEYFSETQRNKGNFPGRFSGRQFSNSRSEMNVSTLELGDSALYLCASSYRTGRDTGELFFGEGSRLTVL.